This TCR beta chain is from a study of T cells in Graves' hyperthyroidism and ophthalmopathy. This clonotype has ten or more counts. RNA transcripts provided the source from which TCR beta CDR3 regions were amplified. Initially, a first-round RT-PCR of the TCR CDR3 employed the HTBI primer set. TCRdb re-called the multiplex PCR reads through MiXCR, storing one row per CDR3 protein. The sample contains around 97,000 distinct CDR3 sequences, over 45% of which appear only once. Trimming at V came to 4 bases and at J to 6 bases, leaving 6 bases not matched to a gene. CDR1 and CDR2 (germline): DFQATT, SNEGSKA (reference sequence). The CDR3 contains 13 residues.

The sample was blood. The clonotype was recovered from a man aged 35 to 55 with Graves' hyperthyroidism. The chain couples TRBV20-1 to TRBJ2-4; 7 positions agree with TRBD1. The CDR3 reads CSATTGNGNIQYF. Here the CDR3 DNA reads TGCAGTGCTACGACAGGGAATGGAAACATTCAGTACTTC.